The present entry profiles one TCR beta chain with its context. Its antigen is currently unknown. Clones were sequenced by immunoSEQ multiplex PCR, and TCRdb holds only the in-frame ones, with some missing. Of more than 110,000 clones in the sample, around nine tenths are singletons; the top ten hold around 3.1%. The CDR3 contains 15 residues. Germline CDR1 is SQVTM and CDR2 is ANQGSEA. Trimming removed 6 bases from V and 3 bases from J, with 21 bases in between. This entry is derived from a study of T cell responses to AZD1222 COVID-19 vaccine. Points from the study as a whole: Clonal diversity was possibly underestimated, and the donors were mostly white British, with more females. The study found Spike-specific TCR breadth and depth rose after two AZD1222 doses. The CD4 TCRs associated with vaccination extended across spike and predominated at 160-218 and 743-854.

The material sequenced was peripheral blood, taken 28 days after the second AZD1222 dose. The source of this sequence is an adult who received the AZD1222 COVID-19 vaccine. The chain uses TRBV29-1 and TRBJ2-7; tentatively, D is TRBD1 or TRBD2 (5 bases each). CDR3 nucleotides: TGCAGCGTCGCCGACGGGACCGATGTTTTCTACGAGCAGTACTTC. Residues: CSVADGTDVFYEQYF.